Presented here are 9 T cell receptor beta chains from one specimen sequenced in a study of shared clonotypes between healthy human individuals (dated by TCRdb to about 2020). CD8 naive samples consisted of CD45RO-negative cells that were positively selected for CCR7, yielding a CD45RA+CCR7+ population without TemRA cells. Library preparation employed the immunoSEQ multiplex PCR assay. TCRdb's version of the immuneACCESS table is confined to in-frame rearrangements and falls short of the full clone set. An unresolved V gene accounts for under half of the shortfall where checked; the remainder is of unknown origin. This sample holds 550,000 to 750,000 clones; around 95% were observed only once. In total, the top ten clones hold 0.11% of the sample. Sequencing input: naive CD8+ T cells sorted from blood. In the paper's terms, the cell subset or site label means: CD45RA+CCR7+. The receptors derive from a woman aged 30 to 39 in good health.

This CDR3 is CASSLGTVTQLYEQYF. The CDR3, as DNA: TGTGCCAGCAGTTTGGGGACCGTCACTCAACTCTACGAGCAGTACTTC. The chain combines TRBV27 with TRBJ2-7; either TRBD1 or TRBD2 may supply D (5 bases each). There are 16 residues in the CDR3. V shed 3 bases and J shed 3 bases, with 18 bases lying between them. Per the germline V gene, CDR1 is MNHEY and CDR2 is SMNVEV (reference sequence).

Concerning this clone: The same CDR3 is also encoded by other DNA sequences in this sample. The V and J genes are TRBV5-4 and TRBJ2-7; the D is unclear. Trimming stripped 0 bases from V and 0 bases from J, with 4 bases between. Per the germline V gene, CDR1 is SGHNT and CDR2 is YYREEE (reference sequence). This CDR3 comprises 13 residues. The CDR3 coding sequence is TGTGCCAGCAGCTTGGACCGCTCCTACGAGCAGTACTTC. Its protein product is CASSLDRSYEQYF. Full variable domain (rest looked up from reference TRBV5-4 and TRBJ2-7): ETGVTQSPTHLIKTRGQQVTLRCSSQSGHNTVSWYQQALGQGPQFIFQYYREEENGRGNFPPRFSGLQFPNYSSELNVNALELDDSALYLCASSLDRSYEQYFGPGTRLTVT.

The chain carries TRBV5-6 and TRBJ1-1, with 7 bases identical to TRBD1. The CDR3 consists of 18 residues. The germline V gene encodes CDR1 SGHDT and CDR2 YYEEEE. V shed 0 bases and J 4 bases; nucleotides not matched to a gene: 15. The CDR3 region is CASSLVSFVEDRATEAFF. The DNA of the CDR3 is TGTGCCAGCAGCTTGGTTAGTTTCGTTGAAGACAGGGCCACTGAAGCTTTCTTT.

In regard to this clone: Other DNA sequences in the sample encode the same CDR3. The CDR3 DNA is TGTGCCAGCAGCGTAGAAAGGAACACTGAAGCTTTCTTT. It codes for CASSVERNTEAFF. The gene calls are TRBV9 and TRBJ1-1; unclear D gene. Deletions cut 0 bases from V and 1 base from J, with 4 bases between. The length of the CDR3 is 13 residues. The germline V gene encodes CDR1 SGDLS and CDR2 YYNGEE.

About this clone itself: In the same sample, other DNA sequences code for this CDR3. CDR3 nucleotides: TGTGCCAGTAGCATCACCGCGAACTCTGGAAACACCATATATTTT. Protein product: CASSITANSGNTIYF. The V and J genes are TRBV19 and TRBJ1-3, with unresolved D. Trimming removed 6 bases from V and 0 bases from J, with 12 bases in between. The V gene's germline CDR1 is LNHDA and CDR2 SQIVND (reference sequence). The CDR3 has 15 amino acids.

This chain connects TRBV15 to TRBJ2-3; 7 nucleotides align to TRBD2. Germline assignment: CDR1 LNHNV and CDR2 YYDKDF (reference sequence). Germline trimming cut 4 bases from V and 6 bases from J; bases unmatched to any gene: 10. The CDR3 sequence is 15 residues long. The CDR3: CATSILGGSGDTQYF. For the CDR3, the DNA is TGTGCCACCAGCATCTTGGGCGGGAGTGGTGATACGCAGTATTTT.

A single count supports this clone. This rearrangement joins TRBV27 to TRBJ2-7; D is unresolved. This CDR3 has 11 residues. The germline gives CDR1 MNHEY, CDR2 SMNVEV (reference sequence). Trimming pared 4 bases from V and 7 bases from J, leaving 8 bases between. Written as DNA, the CDR3 is TGTGCCAGCAGTTCCCTCGGTGAGCAGTACTTC. Protein sequence: CASSSLGEQYF.

The chain carries TRBV6-1 and TRBJ2-7; no definite D call. Germline-derived CDR1 and CDR2 are MNHNS and SASEGT. CDR3 length: 14 residues. Trimming took off 1 base at V and 2 bases at J, with 9 bases between the two ends. This chain's CDR3 is CASSEVHPTYEQYF. In nucleotides, the CDR3 is TGTGCCAGCAGTGAAGTCCATCCGACCTACGAGCAGTACTTC.

The V gene is TRBV28, the J gene TRBJ2-3; D unclear. Trimming took 5 bases from V and 7 from J, leaving 13 bases between them. Per the germline V gene, CDR1 is MDHEN and CDR2 is SYDVKM. The CDR3 is 13 residues long. CDR3 sequence reads: CASSPSQINTQYF. The CDR3 DNA sequence: TGTGCCAGCAGTCCGAGTCAAATAAATACGCAGTATTTT. The full variable domain, its missing parts supplied by reference TRBV28 and TRBJ2-3, is DVKVTQSSRYLVKRTGEKVFLECVQDMDHENMFWYRQDPGLGLRLIYFSYDVKMKEKGDIPEGYSVSREKKERFSLILESASTNQTSMYLCASSPSQINTQYFGPGTRLTVL.